What follows are 21 T cell receptor beta chains derived from one specimen sequenced in a study of blood T cell repertoires in COVID-19. The method was immunoSEQ multiplex PCR; TCRdb's version includes in-frame clones alone and lacks a portion of them. The sample records about 80,000 clones, 90% being singletons. Sequenced material: peripheral blood. The receptors were sampled from a woman older than 75 with active or convalescent COVID-19.

This sequence joins TRBV6-5 and TRBJ2-1; no clear D. Germline V gene data show CDR1 as MNHEY and CDR2 as SVGAGI. The CDR3 has 16 amino acids. The V end lost 2 bases, the J end lost 1 base, and 12 bases lay between the germline ends. CDR3 region: CASSYTDEASYNEQFF. In DNA, the CDR3 is TGTGCCAGCAGTTACACCGACGAGGCTTCCTACAATGAGCAGTTCTTC.

The genes are TRBV18 and TRBJ2-3; 10 bases are shared with TRBD2. This CDR3 has 20 residues. V lost 0 bases and J lost 0; bases outside the gene matches: 12. Germline V gives CDR1 KGHSH, CDR2 LQKENI. The CDR3 DNA reads TGTGCCAGCTCACCACCTGCAGCGGGAGGGGCCGGGTGGAGCACAGATACGCAGTATTTT. Translation gives CASSPPAAGGAGWSTDTQYF.

The CDR3 loop reads CASSIARDRFDTGELFF. As DNA, the CDR3 is TGTGCCAGTAGTATAGCTCGGGACAGGTTCGACACCGGGGAGCTGTTTTTT. The chain carries TRBV19 and TRBJ2-2, with 8 bases that match TRBD1. Germline V gives CDR1 LNHDA, CDR2 SQIVND (reference sequence). V was clipped by 1 base and J by 3 bases; unmatched bases: 7. The CDR3 totals 17 residues.

The chain links TRBV5-6 to TRBJ1-1; D is undetermined. Germline V gives CDR1 SGHDT, CDR2 YYEEEE. This CDR3 comprises 14 residues. V was clipped by 4 bases and J by 1 base, with 11 bases between them. DNA of the CDR3: TGTGCCAGCAGCCTCTTGCGGCAGAACACTGAAGCTTTCTTT. This gives the protein CASSLLRQNTEAFF.

The chain carries TRBV5-1 and TRBJ2-7; a possible D gene is TRBD2 (6 bases). The CDR3 spans 14 residues. Germline CDR1 reads SGHRS; CDR2 reads YFSETQ. The V gene lost 0 bases and the J gene lost 4 bases, with 11 bases spanning the gap. This CDR3 reads CASSLAGLQYEQYF. Written as DNA, the CDR3 is TGCGCCAGCAGCTTGGCGGGACTCCAATACGAGCAGTACTTC.

This clone showed up just a few times. V usage is TRBV7-9 and J usage is TRBJ1-4, with 8 positions matching TRBD1. The CDR3 runs 13 residues. Germline CDR1 is SEHNR and CDR2 is FQNEAQ (reference sequence). J gave up 8 bases and V 5 bases, and 4 bases lay outside the gene matches. CDR3 sequence reads: CASSQGAREKLFF. DNA for the CDR3: TGTGCCAGCAGCCAGGGGGCTCGGGAAAAACTGTTTTTT.

The CDR3 reads CASTQGMNTEAFF. CDR3 nucleotide sequence: TGTGCCAGCACACAGGGGATGAACACTGAAGCTTTCTTT. The chain combines TRBV7-2 with TRBJ1-1, with 7 nucleotides matching TRBD1. Unmatched junction bases numbered 2, after V lost 7 bases and J lost 0 bases. The length of the CDR3 is 13 residues. CDR1 is SGHTA, CDR2 FQGNSA, per germline.

V usage is TRBV9 and J usage is TRBJ2-2; D gene ambiguous. This CDR3 is 13 amino acids long. The V and J ends lost 4 bases and 8 bases respectively, with 12 bases between them. Germline CDR1 is SGDLS and CDR2 is YYNGEE. For the CDR3, the DNA is TGTGCCAGCAGCACACGCCCCGTGGGGGAGCTGTTTTTT. Residues: CASSTRPVGELFF.

This rearrangement joins TRBV5-1 to TRBJ2-5; perhaps TRBD1 as D (7 bases). Germline V gene data show CDR1 as SGHRS and CDR2 as YFSETQ. Trimming stripped 4 bases from V and 3 bases from J, with 10 bases between. The CDR3 is made up of 13 amino acids. The CDR3 region has the DNA TGCGCCAGCAGCCAGGGGGGAGAAGAGACCCAGTACTTC. Protein product: CASSQGGEETQYF.

This chain connects TRBV24-1 to TRBJ2-1; TRBD2 aligns across 11 bases. Germline V CDR1 and CDR2: KGHDR, SFDVKD. The CDR3 sequence is 17 residues long. V shed 3 bases, J shed 5 bases, and the junction held 8 bases outside the gene matches. CDR3 sequence (DNA): TGTGCCACCAGTGATCTTAGCGGGAGGGTCGGAGACAATGAGCAGTTCTTC. Its translation is CATSDLSGRVGDNEQFF.

The chain combines TRBV5-5 with TRBJ2-5, with a weak D call TRBD2 (5 bases). This CDR3 region has 13 residues. V lost 6 bases and J 5 bases, leaving 14 bases between the germline ends. Germline V gives CDR1 SGHKS, CDR2 YYEKEE (reference sequence). The CDR3 protein is CASTYRGRETQYF. The CDR3, as DNA: TGTGCCAGCACATACCGGGGTCGGGAGACCCAGTACTTC.

A single count supports this clone. The V call is TRBV18, the J call TRBJ2-1; D gene unclear. The CDR3 is 14 amino acids. V was clipped by 4 bases and J by 5 bases, with 12 bases between them. The germline CDR1 and CDR2 sequences are KGHSH and LQKENI. The CDR3 region has the DNA TGTGCCAGCTCACGTTCAAATGCGAACAATGAGCAGTTCTTC. It encodes CASSRSNANNEQFF.

The rearrangement links TRBV3-1 (or the pseudogene TRBV3-2) to TRBJ1-2, with unresolved D. This CDR3 spans 18 amino acids. Germline V gene lookup returns CDR1 LGHDT and CDR2 YNNKEL (reference sequence). The germline V and J ends were trimmed by 0 bases and 0 bases, with 17 bases remaining between them. The CDR3 DNA reads TGTGCCAGCAGCCAAGAAGAGGGCCAGCCTCCCTCTAACTATGGCTACACCTTC. It translates to CASSQEEGQPPSNYGYTF.

The J gene is TRBJ2-7, the V gene TRBV2, with D possibly TRBD2 on 6 matching bases. Germline values: CDR1 SNHLY, CDR2 FYNNEI. This CDR3 has 14 residues. Trimming took 3 bases from V and 5 from J, leaving 14 bases between them. The CDR3, as DNA: TGTGCCAGCAGTGATGTATCAGGAGGGGACGAGCAGTACTTC. This translates into CASSDVSGGDEQYF.

This chain links TRBV4-1 with TRBJ2-7, with D possibly matching TRBD2 (6 bases). Germline V gene lookup returns CDR1 MGHRA and CDR2 YSYEKL. This CDR3 comprises 13 residues. Trimming left V 3 bases short and J 3 bases short, with 9 bases between. The CDR3 protein is CASSQGDFYEQYF. The CDR3, as DNA: TGCGCCAGCAGCCAGGGGGACTTCTACGAGCAGTACTTC.

The gene calls are TRBV5-1 and TRBJ1-1; TRBD1 agrees at 8 bases. Trimming cost V 4 bases and J 7 bases; bases outside gene matches: 9. CDR3 length equals 14 residues. Germline CDR1 SGHRS, CDR2 YFSETQ. The CDR3 protein is CASSQTHGTGEAFF. CDR3 nucleotides: TGCGCCAGCAGCCAGACCCATGGGACAGGTGAAGCTTTCTTT. Together with reference TRBV5-1 and TRBJ1-1, the CDR3 gives the full variable domain: KAGVTQTPRYLIKTRGQQVTLSCSPISGHRSVSWYQQTPGQGLQFLFEYFSETQRNKGNFPGRFSGRQFSNSRSEMNVSTLELGDSALYLCASSQTHGTGEAFFGQGTRLTVV.

V usage is TRBV10-1 and J usage is TRBJ2-2; D unresolved. CDR1 WNHNN and CDR2 SYGVQD come from the germline V gene (reference sequence). Trimming cost V 6 bases and J 7 bases, with 9 bases left between them. The CDR3 consists of 12 residues. In nucleotides, the CDR3 is TGCGCCAGCAGAGCCATCGACGGGGAGCTGTTTTTT. Protein product: CASRAIDGELFF.

The chain has TRBV29-1 and TRBJ2-3, with TRBD2 matching 13 bases. CDR3 length equals 15 residues. The germline V gene encodes CDR1 SQVTM and CDR2 ANQGSEA. V trimming: 5 bases; J trimming: 2 bases; junction bases outside the gene matches: 4. CDR3 amino acids: CSVRTSGSPTDTQYF. CDR3 bases: TGCAGCGTTAGGACTAGCGGGAGTCCCACAGATACGCAGTATTTT.

The chain carries TRBV7-2 and TRBJ2-7; 11 nucleotides agree with TRBD2. CDR1 is SGHTA, CDR2 FQGNSA, per germline. CDR3 length: 14 residues. Trimming at V came to 5 bases and at J to 2 bases, leaving 2 bases not matched to a gene. This chain's CDR3 is CASSLSGRAYEQYF. Here the CDR3 DNA reads TGTGCCAGCAGCCTTAGCGGGAGGGCCTACGAGCAGTACTTC.

This clone was seen once. The chain uses TRBV18 and TRBJ1-3; TRBD1 agrees at 7 bases. With 5 bases clipped from V and 8 bases from J, the junction kept 6 bases outside the gene matches. From germline, CDR1 is KGHSH and CDR2 LQKENI. CDR3 size: 13 residues. CDR3 nucleotide sequence: TGTGCCAGCTCATCGTACAGGGGAGACACCATATATTTT. As protein: CASSSYRGDTIYF.

The genes are TRBV5-4 and TRBJ2-4; D remains ambiguous. CDR3 length: 14 residues. V dropped 0 bases and J dropped 0 bases, with 4 bases sitting between them. In germline, CDR1 is SGHNT, CDR2 YYREEE (reference sequence). In DNA form, the CDR3 reads TGTGCCAGCAGCTTGGAGCTAGCCAAAAACATTCAGTACTTC. This encodes CASSLELAKNIQYF. Based on the CDR3 plus reference TRBV5-4 and TRBJ2-4, the full variable domain is ETGVTQSPTHLIKTRGQQVTLRCSSQSGHNTVSWYQQALGQGPQFIFQYYREEENGRGNFPPRFSGLQFPNYSSELNVNALELDDSALYLCASSLELAKNIQYFGAGTRLSVL.